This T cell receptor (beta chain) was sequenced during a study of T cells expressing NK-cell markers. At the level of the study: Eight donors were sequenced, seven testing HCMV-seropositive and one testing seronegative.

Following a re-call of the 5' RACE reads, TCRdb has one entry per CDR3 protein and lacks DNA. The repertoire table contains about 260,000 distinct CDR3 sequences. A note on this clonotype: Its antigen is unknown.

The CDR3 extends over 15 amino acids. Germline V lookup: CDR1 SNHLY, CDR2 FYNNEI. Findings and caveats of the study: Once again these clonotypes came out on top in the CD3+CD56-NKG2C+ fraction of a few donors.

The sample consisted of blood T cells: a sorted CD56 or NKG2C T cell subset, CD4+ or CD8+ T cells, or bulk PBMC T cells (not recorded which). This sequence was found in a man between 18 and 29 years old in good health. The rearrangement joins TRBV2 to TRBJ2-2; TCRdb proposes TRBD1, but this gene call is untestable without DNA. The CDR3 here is CASSVGTGGTGELFF.